These T cell receptor beta chains were read from a single sample in a study of blood T cell repertoires in COVID-19. Clones were sequenced by immunoSEQ multiplex PCR, and TCRdb holds only the in-frame ones, with some missing. Of roughly 400,000 clones listed, 70% to 90% are singletons. The sample taken for sequencing was PBMCs or T cells enriched from blood (not recorded which). All receptors derive from a woman in her thirties or forties with acute COVID-19. Each CDR3 is given with its conserved first and last residue. Each record gives: D gene, J gene, V gene, CDR3 DNA, CDR3 protein. The D gene is left open where the match is weak.

TRBD1,TRBJ1-2,TRBV10-3,TGTGCCATCAGCCCCCGTCGAGACAGGGGATTAGGCTACACCTTC,CAISPRRDRGLGYTF
TRBD1,TRBJ1-2,TRBV5-1,TGCGCCAGCAGTTCGACAGGGTTCTATGGCTACACCTTC,CASSSTGFYGYTF
NA,TRBJ2-6,TRBV2,TGTGCCAGCAGTGAGGAGGGGGCCAACGTCCTGACTTTC,CASSEEGANVLTF
NA,TRBJ2-2,TRBV24-1,TGTGCCACCAGGACAGCCCTTAACACCGGGGAGCTGTTTTTT,CATRTALNTGELFF
TRBD2,TRBJ2-1,TRBV6-5,TGTGCCAGCAGGGGCGGGGAGCGGGGGTACAATGAGCAGTTCTTC,CASRGGERGYNEQFF
TRBD2,TRBJ2-3,TRBV19,TGTGCCACCTCATCCCCCCCTAGCGGGGGGTTCCGAAGCACAGATACGCAGTATTTT,CATSSPPSGGFRSTDTQYF
NA,TRBJ2-7,TRBV7-2,TGTGCCAGCAGCTTAGGTGGACTTAGCTCCTACGAGCAGTACTTC,CASSLGGLSSYEQYF
TRBD1,TRBJ1-5,TRBV7-8,TGTGCCAGCAGCTTAGGTGGGACAGGGTATAGCAATCAGCCCCAGCATTTT,CASSLGGTGYSNQPQHF
NA,TRBJ1-1,TRBV19,TGTGCCACCCAGGAAAACCTTAACACTGAAGCTTTCTTT,CATQENLNTEAFF
NA,TRBJ2-3,TRBV11-2,TGTGCCAGCCGCGCGGCCGAGAGCACAGATACGCAGTATTTT,CASRAAESTDTQYF
NA,TRBJ2-7,TRBV5-1,TGCGCCAGCAGGATAAACAGGGAAACGACCTACGAGCAGTACTTC,CASRINRETTYEQYF
TRBD2,TRBJ2-5,TRBV5-5,TGTGCCAGCAGCGCGGGACTATGGGAGACCCAGTACTTC,CASSAGLWETQYF
TRBD1,TRBJ1-4,TRBV30,TGTGCCTGGAGTGCGGACAGGGGGGAAAAACTGTTTTTT,CAWSADRGEKLFF